The T cell receptor (beta chain) under discussion was sequenced for a study of T cell repertoires in cytomegalovirus infection. Per germline, CDR1 MNHNY and CDR2 SVGAGI (reference sequence). This CDR3 contains 15 residues. Trimming removed 2 bases from V and 4 bases from J, with 9 bases in between. TCRdb recomputed calls from the reads with MiXCR, one row per CDR3 protein. The profile shows around 740,000 distinct CDR3 sequences, 35% to 45% of them singletons. The source of this sequence is a human donor in good health (CMV status not recorded). Some clones in this sample may be carry-over from other donors' samples. V and J are TRBV6-6 and TRBJ2-6, with D perhaps TRBD2 (6 bases). The source material was PBMCs. The CDR3 bases are TGTGCCAGCAGTTACGTGGAGGGAGGGGCCAACGTCCTGACTTTC. This translates into CASSYVEGGANVLTF.